A single sample gave rise to the 12 T cell receptor beta chains below, sequenced in a study of T cell clonality in common variable immunodeficiency. TCRdb's copy holds only in-frame clones and misses some; the assay was immunoSEQ multiplex PCR. The sample has tens of thousands of clones, none seen only once. Sequenced material: peripheral blood mononuclear cells. The receptors stem from a person aged 18-70 years in good health.

Ten or more counts support this clone. The CDR3 goes on 3 residues after the read ends, and that part is filled in from the germline J gene. The V gene is TRBV4-1, the J gene TRBJ2-7; 7 positions match TRBD1. Losses at the gene ends were 4 bases for V and 1 base for J; bases not matched to a gene: 7. The CDR3 spans 15 residues. Germline lookup yields CDR1 MGHRA and CDR2 YSYEKL. The part of the CDR3 DNA that was read is TGCGCCAGCAGCCTTACCGGGACAGCGTCCTACGAG. It encodes CASSLTGTASYE. The entire CDR3 protein is CASSLTGTASYEQYF.

With regard to this clone: The observed sequence ends 3 residues before the CDR3 terminus, with the missing tail filled in from the germline J gene. The chain couples TRBV7-2 to TRBJ1-4; possible D gene TRBD1, 5 bases. The CDR3 is 14 amino acids. CDR1 and CDR2 (germline): SGHTA, FQGNSA. CDR3 residues: CASSLGQGNSPLFF. The sequenced part of the CDR3 DNA is TGTGCCAGCAGCTTAGGGCAGGGAAATTCACCA.

This clone has ten or more counts. Sequencing ends 3 residues short of the CDR3 end; the germline J gene provides the rest. The rearrangement links TRBV6-2 or TRBV6-3 to TRBJ1-1; the D gene is possibly TRBD1 (6 bases). The CDR3 extends over 13 amino acids. Looked up from germline, CDR1 is MNHEY and CDR2 is SVGEGT. Trimming removed 6 bases from V and 2 bases from J, with 10 bases in between. Here the CDR3 reads CASRRQANTEAFF. Incomplete CDR3 DNA: TGTGCCAGCAGACGACAGGCTAACACTGAA.

Concerning this clone: The sequenced fragment ends 3 residues before the CDR3 boundary, so the rest is inferred from the germline J gene. The rearrangement links TRBV7-2 to TRBJ1-1; 11 bases match TRBD1. Trimming removed 3 bases from V and 4 bases from J; junction bases left unmatched: 4. This CDR3 comprises 15 residues. CDR1 and CDR2 (germline): SGHTA, FQGNSA. CDR3 DNA, as far as it was read: TGTGCCAGCAGCTTCTCCGGGACAGGGGGCACTGAA. It yields the protein CASSFSGTGGTE. In full, the CDR3 reads CASSFSGTGGTEAFF. Combining the CDR3 with reference TRBV7-2 and TRBJ1-1 gives the whole variable domain GAGVSQSPSNKVTEKGKDVELRCDPISGHTALYWYRQSLGQGLEFLIYFQGNSAPDKSGLPSDRFSAERTGGSVSTLTIQRTQQEDSAVYLCASSFSGTGGTEAFFGQGTRLTVV.

Many counts were recorded for this clone. The read is 3 residues too short to cover the CDR3 end, so that end is filled in from the germline J gene. The chain joins TRBV12-3 or TRBV12-4 to TRBJ2-2; tentatively, D is TRBD1 (6 bases). This CDR3 has 14 amino acids. The V and J ends lost 6 bases and 1 base respectively, with 9 bases between them. The CDR3 spells CASRLQGNTGELFF. Incomplete CDR3 DNA: TGTGCCAGCAGACTACAGGGGAACACCGGGGAG.

This clone was recorded at least ten times. The CDR3 end lies 3 residues beyond the end of the read and is filled in from the germline J gene. This chain connects TRBV5-1 to TRBJ2-6; D possibly corresponds to TRBD1 (6 bases). Germline loops: CDR1 SGHRS, CDR2 YFSETQ. This CDR3 is 16 amino acids long. Trimming cost V 7 bases and J 0 bases, with 14 bases left between them. CDR3 DNA, as far as it was read: TGCGCCAGCTCATCAGGGGCGAGCTCTGGGGCCAACGTC. It yields the protein CASSSGASSGANV. The complete CDR3 reads CASSSGASSGANVLTF.

This clone has a count of ten or more. The read finishes 3 residues shy of the CDR3 end, and the germline J gene is used to complete it. The chain couples TRBV19 to TRBJ1-4; TRBD1 might be the D (6 bases). CDR1 and CDR2 (germline): LNHDA, SQIVND (reference sequence). The length of the CDR3 is 14 residues. Between the trimmed V and J ends, which lost 5 bases and 10 bases, there was a span of 17 bases. The CDR3 region is CASSEIRGSGKLFF. CDR3 DNA (partial): TGTGCCAGTAGTGAAATCAGGGGCTCGGGAAAA.

This clone was counted at least ten times. The missing CDR3 end, 3 residues past where the read stops, is filled in from the germline J gene. The chain has TRBV19 and TRBJ2-1; D is perhaps TRBD2 (6 bases). The CDR3 has 15 residues. V was cut by 4 bases and J by 1 base, with 11 bases left in between. CDR1 is LNHDA and CDR2 is SQIVND in the germline V gene (reference sequence). CDR3 DNA, as far as it was read: TGTGCCAGTAGTAGGTGGGGGGAGTCCTACAATGAG. It codes for CASSRWGESYNE. The whole CDR3 region reads CASSRWGESYNEQFF.

This clone came up many times. The CDR3 extends 3 residues past the end of the read, so its final part is completed from the germline J gene. The chain employs TRBV5-4 and TRBJ2-3, with D unresolved. There are 11 residues in the CDR3. Germline CDR1 is SGHNT and CDR2 is YYREEE (reference sequence). The V end was cut by 5 bases, the J end by 2 bases, with 3 bases between. The covered CDR3 bases are TGTGCCAGCAGTAACACAGATACG. It translates to CASSNTDT. The full-length CDR3 reads as CASSNTDTQYF.

At least ten counts were recorded for this clone. The read ends 3 residues before the CDR3 terminus; that terminus is restored from the germline J gene. V and J are TRBV19 and TRBJ2-2; TRBD2 is a possible D gene (6 bases). The V gene lost 8 bases and the J gene lost 2 bases, with 12 bases spanning the gap. Germline lookup yields CDR1 LNHDA and CDR2 SQIVND (reference sequence). The CDR3 consists of 14 residues. The sequenced CDR3 bases are TGTGCCAGTCTCGGGACTTTTAACACCGGGGAG. This sequence encodes CASLGTFNTGE. The entire CDR3 sequence reads CASLGTFNTGELFF.

Ten or more counts support this clone. The read ends 3 residues shy of where the CDR3 ends; the end is completed using the germline J gene. The V and J genes are TRBV4-1 and TRBJ1-1; 9 bases fit TRBD1. CDR1 is MGHRA, CDR2 YSYEKL, per germline. Trimming took 6 bases from V and 6 from J; bases not matched to a gene: 11. This CDR3 spans 15 amino acids. The sequenced part of the CDR3 DNA is TGCGCCAGCAGACTGGGACAGGGATATGCGCCTGAA. It is translated as CASRLGQGYAPE. The entire CDR3 protein is CASRLGQGYAPEAFF.

This clone has ten or more counts. The CDR3 is cut off 3 residues early in the read; its end comes from the germline J gene. The chain is built from TRBV19 and TRBJ1-1; the D is unclear. Trimming cost V 1 base and J 4 bases, with 4 bases left between them. In germline, CDR1 is LNHDA, CDR2 SQIVND (reference sequence). This CDR3 has 12 residues. The CDR3 reads CASSIASTEAFF. The sequenced CDR3 bases are TGTGCCAGTAGTATAGCCAGCACTGAA.